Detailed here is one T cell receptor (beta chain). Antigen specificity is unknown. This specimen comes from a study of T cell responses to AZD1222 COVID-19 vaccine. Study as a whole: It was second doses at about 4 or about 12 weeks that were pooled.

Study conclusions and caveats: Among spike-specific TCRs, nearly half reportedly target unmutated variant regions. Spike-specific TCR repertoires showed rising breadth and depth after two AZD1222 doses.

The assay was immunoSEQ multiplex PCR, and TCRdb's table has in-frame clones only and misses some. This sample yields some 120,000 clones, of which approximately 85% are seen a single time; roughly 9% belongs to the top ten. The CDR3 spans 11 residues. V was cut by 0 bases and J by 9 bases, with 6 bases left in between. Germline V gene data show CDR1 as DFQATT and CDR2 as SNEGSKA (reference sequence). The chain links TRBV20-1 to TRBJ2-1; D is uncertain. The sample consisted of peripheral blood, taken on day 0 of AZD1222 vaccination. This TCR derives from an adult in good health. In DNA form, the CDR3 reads TGCAGTGCTAGAGATAACGTTGAGCAGTTCTTC. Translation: CSARDNVEQFF.